This T cell receptor beta chain was sequenced during a study of blood T cell repertoires in COVID-19. Study context: Sites in the United States, Italy and Spain provided acute and convalescent COVID-19 samples. Sources were T cells, B-cell-depleted T cells, or PBMCs; the material itself was cDNA or gDNA.

As processed by the authors: Estimates of nucleated cell counts were drawn from the amplification of reference gene primers. Only in-frame clones appear in the TCRdb table, and some are missing; sequencing was by immunoSEQ multiplex PCR. The V and J calls and clone size come from that table; D and trimming were worked out from the DNA. The sample has some 150,000 clones; about 73% are singletons. Trimming pared 0 bases from V and 7 bases from J, leaving 10 bases between. The CDR3 loop spans 13 amino acids. The germline gives CDR1 SGHRS, CDR2 YFSETQ. This rearrangement joins TRBV5-1 to TRBJ1-2; possibly TRBD1 for D (6 bases). The TCR originated in a man older than 75 with acute or convalescent COVID-19. The sample comprised peripheral blood. The DNA of the CDR3 is TGCGCCAGCAGCTTGGAACAGGGATCTGGCTACACCTTC. This codes for CASSLEQGSGYTF.